The T cell receptor (beta chain) described here comes from a study of blood T cell repertoires in COVID-19. Overall study context: PBMCs, B-cell-depleted T cells, or T cells provided the cDNA or gDNA that made up the material.

In the source study's methods: Reference gene primer amplification in the assay estimated nucleated cell counts. Measured with immunoSEQ multiplex PCR; TCRdb has only the in-frame clones, and not every one. V and J calls plus clone size are reproduced from that table; the DNA served to infer D and trimming. The sample lists 390,000 or so clones, nearly 90% seen once, with 6.5% in the top ten. This clonotype was sampled from a man younger than 35 with active or convalescent COVID-19. The material sequenced was peripheral blood.

Here the CDR3 reads CASSPSQGHYPYEQYF. The CDR3 coding sequence is TGTGCCAGCAGTCCCTCTCAGGGACACTACCCCTACGAGCAGTACTTC. This chain joins TRBV28 and TRBJ2-7; D is perhaps TRBD1 (6 bases). The V gene lost 5 bases and the J gene lost 2 bases, with 19 bases spanning the gap. Germline CDR1 MDHEN, CDR2 SYDVKM. The CDR3 runs to 16 residues. Full variable domain (remainder filled in from reference TRBV28 and TRBJ2-7): DVKVTQSSRYLVKRTGEKVFLECVQDMDHENMFWYRQDPGLGLRLIYFSYDVKMKEKGDIPEGYSVSREKKERFSLILESASTNQTSMYLCASSPSQGHYPYEQYFGPGTRLTVT.